This T cell receptor beta chain was sequenced during a study of shared clonotypes between healthy human individuals. General study findings and limits: Among donors, the sharing of clonotypes was expected to be influenced by sequencing depth.

This clone was seen just once. Its specificity is unknown. Generated by immunoSEQ multiplex PCR, the TCRdb table keeps only in-frame clones and is missing some. The sample shows 2 million to 2.5 million clones, 80% to 95% of them seen only once. The V end was cut by 1 base, the J end by 8 bases, with 7 bases between. Germline CDR1 and CDR2: SGHNT and YYREEE (reference sequence). This CDR3 has 12 residues. The TCR sequence derives from a man aged 18 to 30 in good health. Some clones in this sample may be carry-over from other donors' samples. Material for sequencing was naive CD4+ T cells from PBMCs. As for subset: CD45RA+ positively selected. The chain is built from TRBV5-4 and TRBJ2-1, with unresolved D. This chain's CDR3 is CASSLLTDEQFF. In DNA form, the CDR3 reads TGTGCCAGCAGCTTGTTAACGGATGAGCAGTTCTTC.